The clone carrying this T cell receptor beta chain was counted a single time. Its specificity is not known. Investigators separated out CD4+ T cells once around nine days of culture had passed. This sample stems from a study of vaccination effects on CD4 cells after COVID-19. Overall study: Sequencing in the ViraFEST assay came after antigen-specific CD4+ T cells had been expanded with viral peptide pools, which were used to stimulate PBMC. Samples came 142 and 148 days after COVID-19 diagnosis, before vaccination.

Assay used: immunoSEQ multiplex PCR; TCRdb lists only in-frame clones, some missing. The sample lists more than 60,000 clones, 55% to 75% occurring once. The TCR sequence derives from a human donor who had a prior SARS-CoV-2 infection. The sequences come from CD4+ T cells from PBMCs cultured without peptide, collected before COVID-19 vaccination.

The CDR3 spells CASRPVNSGANVLTF. DNA for the CDR3: TGTGCCAGCAGACCCGTCAACTCTGGGGCCAACGTCCTGACTTTC. The J gene is TRBJ2-6, the V gene TRBV6-1, with D hard to call. Germline CDR1 reads MNHNS; CDR2 reads SASEGT. Trimming pared 6 bases from V and 0 bases from J, leaving 9 bases between. This CDR3 has 15 residues.